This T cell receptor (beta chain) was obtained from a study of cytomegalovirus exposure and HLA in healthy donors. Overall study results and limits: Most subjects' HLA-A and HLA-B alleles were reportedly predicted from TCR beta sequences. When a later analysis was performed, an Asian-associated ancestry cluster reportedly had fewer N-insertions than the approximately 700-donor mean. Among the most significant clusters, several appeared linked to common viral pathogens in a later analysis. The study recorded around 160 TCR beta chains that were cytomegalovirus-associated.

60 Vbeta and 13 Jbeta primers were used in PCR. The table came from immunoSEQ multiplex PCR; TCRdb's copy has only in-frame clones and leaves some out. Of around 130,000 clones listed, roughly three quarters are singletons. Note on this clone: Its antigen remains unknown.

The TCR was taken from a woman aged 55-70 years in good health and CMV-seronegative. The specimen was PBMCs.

Here the CDR3 reads CASSPTGTEVYEQYF. The DNA for the CDR3 is TGTGCCAGCAGTCCCACCGGGACAGAAGTTTACGAGCAGTACTTC. This chain links TRBV28 with TRBJ2-7, with 7 bases aligning to TRBD1. The CDR3 loop spans 15 amino acids. V lost 5 bases and J lost 4; bases outside the gene matches: 11. The germline CDR1 and CDR2 sequences are MDHEN and SYDVKM.